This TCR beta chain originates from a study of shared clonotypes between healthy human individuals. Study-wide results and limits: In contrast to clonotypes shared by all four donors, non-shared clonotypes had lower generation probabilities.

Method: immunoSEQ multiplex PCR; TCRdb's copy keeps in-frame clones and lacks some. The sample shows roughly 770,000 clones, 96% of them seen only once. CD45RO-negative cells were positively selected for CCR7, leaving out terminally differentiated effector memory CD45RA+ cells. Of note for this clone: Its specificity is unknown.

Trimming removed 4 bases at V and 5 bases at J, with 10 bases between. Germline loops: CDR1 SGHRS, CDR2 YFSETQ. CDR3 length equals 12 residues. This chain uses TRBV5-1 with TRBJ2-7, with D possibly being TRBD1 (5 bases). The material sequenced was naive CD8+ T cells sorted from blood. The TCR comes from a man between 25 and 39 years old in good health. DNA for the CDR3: TGCGCCAGCAGCACCCAGGGAAACGAGCAGTACTTC. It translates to CASSTQGNEQYF.